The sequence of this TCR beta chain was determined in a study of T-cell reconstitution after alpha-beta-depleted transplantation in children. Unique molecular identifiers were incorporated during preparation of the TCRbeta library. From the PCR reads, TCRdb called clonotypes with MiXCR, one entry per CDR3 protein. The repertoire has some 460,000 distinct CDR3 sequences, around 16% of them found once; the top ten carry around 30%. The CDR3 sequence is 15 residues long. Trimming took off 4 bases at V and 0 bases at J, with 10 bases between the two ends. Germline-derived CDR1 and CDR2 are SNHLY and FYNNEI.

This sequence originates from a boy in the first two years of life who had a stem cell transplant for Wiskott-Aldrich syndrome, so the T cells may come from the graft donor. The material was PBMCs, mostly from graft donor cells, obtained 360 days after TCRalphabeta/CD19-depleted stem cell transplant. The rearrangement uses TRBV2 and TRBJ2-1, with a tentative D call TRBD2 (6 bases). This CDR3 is CASSAGLSSYNEQFF. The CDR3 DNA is TGTGCCAGCAGTGCGGGACTCAGCTCCTACAATGAGCAGTTCTTC.